Sequencing of this T cell receptor (beta chain) was carried out in a study of blood T cell repertoires in COVID-19. Study background: Samples representing acute and convalescent COVID-19 were sourced from the United States, Italy and Spain. Nucleic acid was either cDNA or gDNA, and it came from T cells, B-cell-depleted T cells, or PBMCs.

The CDR3 totals 14 residues. The V end was cut by 5 bases, the J end by 5 bases, with 13 bases between. Germline V gives CDR1 SGHTA, CDR2 FQGNSA. Authors' processing steps: Amplification of reference gene primers was used by the study to estimate nucleated cell counts. Profiled with immunoSEQ multiplex PCR; TCRdb holds only in-frame clones, not every one. V and J calls and clone size come straight from that table; D and trimming were deduced from the DNA. Of 150,000 to 200,000 clones detected, roughly 91% appear once; the ten largest clones hold over 3.5%. This clone has a single count. Sequencing was carried out using peripheral blood. The rearrangement joins TRBV7-2 to TRBJ1-5, with a possible D match to TRBD1 (6 bases). The clonotype was recovered from a woman aged 50 to 60 with acute or convalescent COVID-19. The CDR3 nucleotides are TGTGCCAGCAGCGAAACAGGGTACGATCAGCCCCAGCATTTT. Translation gives CASSETGYDQPQHF.